These 25 T cell receptor beta chains were all obtained from the same sample, sequenced in a study of tumor-infiltrating lymphocytes in primary liver carcinoma. TCR beta cDNA came from approximately 0.55 ug total RNA, primed with a constant-region primer. Each TCR beta library was derived from three nested multiplex PCR rounds that employed slightly modified ARM-PCR. The study ran its first two PCR rounds for roughly 11 cycles each, using TRBV1-TRBV30 forward primers and a C-beta reverse primer. TCRdb called the multiplex PCR reads again in MiXCR, with one record for every CDR3 protein. The data contain 150,000 to 200,000 distinct CDR3 sequences, over 50% of them singletons. They got blood RNA out of unsorted whole blood and also pulled out germline DNA. The sample was peripheral blood. These receptors were collected from a man in his forties with primary liver carcinoma and hepatitis B virus infection.

The chain joins TRBV5-1 to TRBJ2-2, with D hard to call. The CDR3 sequence is 14 residues long. The V end lost 0 bases, the J end lost 6 bases, and 9 bases lay between the germline ends. CDR1 SGHRS and CDR2 YFSETQ come from the germline V gene. The CDR3 is CASSLDSPAGELFF. In nucleotides, the CDR3 is TGCGCCAGCAGCTTGGATTCTCCAGCCGGGGAGCTGTTTTTT.

V is TRBV30 and J is TRBJ1-1; D ambiguous. V was cut by 1 base and J by 3 bases, with 3 bases left in between. The CDR3 has 11 residues. CDR1 is GTSNPN and CDR2 is SVGIG in the germline V gene (reference sequence). The CDR3 region has the DNA TGTGCCTGGAGTGGCGACACTGAAGCTTTCTTT. Protein product: CAWSGDTEAFF.

This clonotype showed up just a few times. A much bigger clone sits one base away, suggesting this may be a read error. The V gene is TRBV11-2, the J gene TRBJ2-3; D possibly corresponds to TRBD2 (5 bases). CDR1 SGHAT and CDR2 FQNNGV come from the germline V gene. Trimming shortened V by 5 bases and J by 2 bases, and 14 bases separated the two germline ends. The CDR3 has 15 residues. CDR3 sequence reads: CASSGGRLITDTQYF. The CDR3, as DNA: TGTGCCAGCAGCGGCGGGCGCCTAATCACAGATACGCAGTATTTT.

For this clonotype: Being one base from a much bigger clone, this may be a read error. The V and J genes are TRBV4-1 and TRBJ2-1; D unresolved. Germline assignment: CDR1 MGHRA and CDR2 YSYEKL. The CDR3 runs 17 residues. Trimming shortened V by 0 bases and J by 9 bases, and 21 bases separated the two germline ends. CDR3 amino acids: CASSQDGVSAKRIEQFF. CDR3 nucleotides: TGCGCCAGCAGCCAAGATGGCGTGAGCGCGAAAAGAATTGAGCAGTTCTTC.

A note on this clonotype: A read error may be the cause here, since a much bigger clone is one base away. The V and J genes are TRBV6-1 and TRBJ1-1; D remains unclear. The CDR3 loop spans 14 amino acids. The V gene's germline CDR1 is MNHNS and CDR2 SASEGT. The CDR3 nucleotides read TGTGCCAGCGGTGAGACGGCGGGATGGACTGAAGCTTTCTTT. Translated, it gives CASGETAGWTEAFF.

This chain links TRBV11-2 with TRBJ2-3; 9 positions agree with TRBD1. The CDR3 is 16 amino acids. Trimming cost V 3 bases and J 5 bases; bases outside gene matches: 9. CDR1 is SGHAT, CDR2 FQNNGV, per germline. CDR3 region: CASSFRTGEMRDTQYF. Written as DNA, the CDR3 is TGTGCCAGCAGCTTCAGGACAGGGGAAATGAGAGATACGCAGTATTTT.

The J gene is TRBJ1-4, the V gene TRBV4-2, with 7 bases identical to TRBD1. Germline CDR1 is LGHNA and CDR2 is YNFKEQ. This CDR3 region has 16 residues. V was pared by 0 bases and J by 5 bases, with 6 bases of the junction left unmatched. CDR3 amino acids: CASSQEVTGENEKLFF. CDR3 coding DNA: TGTGCCAGCAGCCAAGAAGTAACAGGGGAAAATGAAAAACTGTTTTTT.

This chain connects TRBV7-3 to TRBJ2-1, with 12 bases aligning to TRBD2. The length of the CDR3 is 14 residues. V shed 5 bases, J shed 8 bases, and the junction held 4 bases outside the gene matches. Germline V gene lookup returns CDR1 SGHTA and CDR2 FQGTGA. In DNA form, the CDR3 reads TGTGCCAGCAGCCTAGCGGGAGGGGGCCATGAGCAGTTCTTC. Encoded protein: CASSLAGGGHEQFF.

This chain joins TRBV6-2 or TRBV6-3 and TRBJ2-7, with 7 bases that match TRBD2. There are 13 residues in the CDR3. J lost 6 bases, V lost 6 bases, and 8 bases had no gene match. Germline V gene sequence: CDR1 MNHEY, CDR2 SVGEGT. The CDR3 here is CASSPGLVGEQYF. CDR3 sequence (DNA): TGTGCCAGCAGCCCTGGACTAGTAGGCGAGCAGTACTTC.

Comment on this clonotype: The junction departs from germline at one end; a sequencing error may be responsible. The rearrangement links TRBV29-1 to TRBJ2-1; 8 bases fit TRBD2. The germline CDR1 and CDR2 sequences are SQVTM and ANQGSEA. The CDR3 length is 17 residues. Here the CDR3 DNA reads TGCAGCGTTGCCGGTGGGGGGAGCGGGAGCTCCTACATTGAGCAGTTCTTC. This gives the protein CSVAGGGSGSSYIEQFF.

This clonotype has a handful of counts. V and J are TRBV29-1 and TRBJ2-1; D gene uncertain. Trimming took off 4 bases at V and 2 bases at J, with 15 bases between the two ends. CDR3 length: 15 residues. Germline V gene sequence: CDR1 SQVTM, CDR2 ANQGSEA. The CDR3 nucleotides are TGCAGCGTTGGGCTGCGCCTACGCGCCTACAATGAGCAGTTCTTC. Its protein is CSVGLRLRAYNEQFF.

As for this clonotype: A junction end diverges from the germline sequence, so it may reflect a read error. The rearrangement uses TRBV11-1 and TRBJ2-7; D may be TRBD1 (7 bases). The CDR3 contains 14 residues. The germline CDR1 and CDR2 sequences are SGHAT and FQDESV (reference sequence). The CDR3 sequence is CTSREEGARYEQYF. CDR3 DNA: TGTACCAGCAGGGAGGAGGGGGCTCGCTACGAGCAATACTTC.

Details on this clonotype: One end of the junction does not line up with germline, which may come from a read error. The rearrangement joins TRBV6-6 to TRBJ2-7; 8 nucleotides line up with TRBD1. Per germline, CDR1 MNHNY and CDR2 SVGAGI (reference sequence). The CDR3 is 13 residues long. CDR3 sequence reads: CATSYGQGDEQYF. In nucleotides, the CDR3 is TGTGCCACCAGTTACGGACAGGGCGACGAGCAGTACTTC.

Comments on this clonotype: Germline is not matched at one junction end, which may reflect a read error. The genes are TRBV6-4 and TRBJ1-2, with TRBD1 matching 7 bases. Germline lookup yields CDR1 MRHNA and CDR2 SNTAGT. CDR3 length equals 14 residues. The CDR3 spells CASRPGTANYGYTF. Here the CDR3 DNA reads TGCGCCAGCAGACCCGGGACAGCTAACTATGGCTACACCTTC.

V is TRBV6-5 and J is TRBJ2-4; 7 nucleotides align to TRBD1. Trimming took 6 bases from V and 7 from J; bases not matched to a gene: 21. CDR3 length equals 18 residues. The V gene's germline CDR1 is MNHEY and CDR2 SVGAGI. CDR3 bases: TGTGCCAGCAGCCAACTCCCGGGACAGTCAATTAGCTGGAACATTCAGTACTTC. It translates to CASSQLPGQSISWNIQYF.

This clonotype occurred a few times. The chain uses TRBV12-3 or TRBV12-4 and TRBJ2-1, with no clear D. Trimming shortened V by 2 bases and J by 4 bases, and 6 bases separated the two germline ends. The CDR3 has 13 residues. DNA of the CDR3: TGTGCCAGCAGTTTAAGGCAATACAATGAGCAGTTCTTC. This encodes CASSLRQYNEQFF.

The J gene is TRBJ2-1, the V gene TRBV30; no firm D call. The CDR3 runs to 13 residues. V shed 3 bases and J shed 4 bases, with 10 bases lying between them. Germline V gives CDR1 GTSNPN, CDR2 SVGIG (reference sequence). CDR3 DNA sequence: TGTGCCTGGAGCGCGGACCTTTACAATGAGCAGTTCTTC. Its translation is CAWSADLYNEQFF.

In nucleotides, the CDR3 is TGTGCCATCAGTGACTCCTTAGGGACTAGCGGGACAGAGCAGTACTTC. It codes for CAISDSLGTSGTEQYF. The gene calls are TRBV10-3 and TRBJ2-7; TRBD2 matches 13 bases. J gave up 7 bases and V 3 bases, and 9 bases lay outside the gene matches. The length of the CDR3 is 16 residues. Germline V gene data show CDR1 as ENHRY and CDR2 as SYGVKD.

This clonotype was detected ten times or more. The J gene is TRBJ1-1, the V gene TRBV29-1; D not resolved. The V gene lost 7 bases and the J gene lost 3 bases, with 15 bases spanning the gap. CDR3 length equals 13 residues. The germline V gene has CDR1 SQVTM and CDR2 ANQGSEA. The CDR3 sequence: CSAARLEDTEAFF. CDR3 DNA sequence: TGCAGCGCCGCCAGGCTAGAGGACACTGAAGCTTTCTTT.

This chain links TRBV12-3 or TRBV12-4 with TRBJ2-7; D uncertain. The CDR3 is made up of 14 amino acids. V gave up 2 bases and J gave up 1 base, with 9 bases separating them. The CDR3, as DNA: TGTGCCAGCAGTTTAATTCCGGGTTCCTACGAGCAGTACTTC. Translation gives CASSLIPGSYEQYF.

The chain carries TRBV30 and TRBJ2-3, with D tentatively TRBD1 or TRBD2 (5 bases each). The CDR3 is 12 amino acids. V lost 2 bases and J lost 6, with 9 bases in between. Germline V gene lookup returns CDR1 GTSNPN and CDR2 SVGIG (reference sequence). CDR3 sequence reads: CAWSNRRDTQYF. CDR3 bases: TGTGCCTGGAGTAACAGGAGGGATACGCAGTATTTT.

This chain uses TRBV6-5 with TRBJ1-1, with 7 bases matching TRBD1. Germline trimming cut 5 bases from V and 3 bases from J; bases unmatched to any gene: 9. Germline loops: CDR1 MNHEY, CDR2 SVGAGI. There are 15 residues in the CDR3. CDR3 region: CASSRDSMTDTEAFF. The CDR3 DNA sequence: TGTGCCAGCAGTCGGGACAGCATGACGGACACTGAAGCTTTCTTT.

This clonotype appeared a few times. The rearrangement links TRBV6-6 to TRBJ2-5; D is unclear. In germline, CDR1 is MNHNY, CDR2 SVGAGI (reference sequence). This CDR3 has 11 residues. The ends were cut back, 7 bases at V and 5 bases at J, with 8 bases in the middle. CDR3 nucleotide sequence: TGTGCCAGCACCCACGGGGAGACCCAGTACTTC. The encoded protein is CASTHGETQYF.

Only a few counts were recorded for this clonotype. J is TRBJ2-5 and V is TRBV4-1; TRBD2 is a possible D gene (6 bases). CDR1 and CDR2 (germline): MGHRA, YSYEKL. Trimming left V 4 bases short and J 0 bases short, with 12 bases between. The CDR3 spans 15 residues. CDR3 protein: CASSLSRGYQETQYF. The CDR3 DNA reads TGCGCCAGCAGCCTCTCACGGGGGTACCAAGAGACCCAGTACTTC.

This clonotype was recorded a few times. V is TRBV6-5 and J is TRBJ2-2; 7 nucleotides agree with TRBD2. The CDR3 length is 15 residues. Germline CDR1 is MNHEY and CDR2 is SVGAGI. The V segment lost 5 bases and the J segment 4 bases; nucleotides outside the gene matches: 7. CDR3 loop: CASSKSGKTTGELFF. CDR3 nucleotide sequence: TGTGCCAGCAGTAAAAGCGGGAAGACCACCGGGGAGCTGTTTTTT.